This T cell receptor beta chain was sequenced for a study of blood T cell repertoires in COVID-19. About the research overall: Italy, Spain and the United States were the sources of the convalescent and acute COVID-19 samples. Nucleic acid was either cDNA or gDNA, and it came from T cells, B-cell-depleted T cells, or PBMCs.

In the authors' methods: Amplification of reference gene primers provided the estimated nucleated cell counts. Assay: immunoSEQ multiplex PCR; the TCRdb copy retains only in-frame clones and omits some. V and J calls and clone size are copied from that table; D and trimming were computed from the DNA. Altogether 50,000 to 55,000 clones are present, 80% to 90% being singletons, with the ten largest covering 11% to 15%. Germline loops: CDR1 LGHNA, CDR2 YNFKEQ. V was cut by 3 bases and J by 5 bases, with 8 bases left in between. The length of the CDR3 is 14 residues. The TCR sequence derives from a man aged 65-85 years with acute or convalescent COVID-19. The sequencing input was peripheral blood. This chain links TRBV4-2 with TRBJ1-6; the D gene is possibly TRBD1 (5 bases). The DNA for the CDR3 is TGTGCCAGCAGCCAGTGGGGGGATAATTCACCCCTCCACTTT. This codes for CASSQWGDNSPLHF.